This T cell receptor (beta chain) is from a study of shared clonotypes between healthy human individuals. With regard to this clone: Its matching antigen is unknown.

The authors loaded 200 ng DNA, about 30,000 T cell genomes, into sorted-subset replicate PCRs. In the study's own analysis: Filtering differed, since immunoSEQ gave only junction sequences and no quality scores. Profiled with immunoSEQ multiplex PCR; TCRdb holds only in-frame clones, not every one. The D gene and trimming were derived from the DNA, and the V and J assignments and clone size from that table. There are fewer than 3 million clones in the sample; around 90% occur only once, and 0.3% to 0.45% lies in the top ten. Whole-study findings and limits: Blood was the sole source, and tissue repertoires probably differ.

What was sequenced was naive CD4+ T cells from PBMCs. Subset given: CD45RA+ positively selected. This sequence was found in a man between 18 and 35 years old in good health. Some clones in this sample may be carry-over from other donors' samples.

The CDR3 sequence is CASSLSSGSGNTQYF. As DNA, the CDR3 is TGTGCCAGCAGCTTATCTAGCGGGAGTGGGAATACGCAGTATTTT. The chain couples TRBV7-2 to TRBJ2-3, with 10 bases fitting TRBD2. The germline V gene has CDR1 SGHTA and CDR2 FQGNSA. This CDR3 comprises 15 residues. The trim removed 2 bases at V and 7 bases at J, leaving 6 bases unmatched.